This T cell receptor (beta chain) was observed in a study of cytomegalovirus exposure and HLA in healthy donors. The count of this clone is one. Clones were sequenced by immunoSEQ multiplex PCR, and TCRdb holds only the in-frame ones, with some missing. Of about 160,000 clones in the sample, approximately 86% were seen once. The ends were cut back, 0 bases at V and 5 bases at J, with 13 bases in the middle. This CDR3 is built from 16 residues. The germline gives CDR1 LGHNA, CDR2 YSLEER. The chain has TRBV4-3 and TRBJ1-4; D perhaps matches TRBD1 (5 bases). The TCR comes from a young man in good health and CMV-seropositive. Sequencing was carried out using PBMCs. CDR3: CASSQDSGGTNEKLFF. DNA for the CDR3: TGCGCCAGCAGCCAAGATAGTGGAGGGACGAATGAAAAACTGTTTTTT.